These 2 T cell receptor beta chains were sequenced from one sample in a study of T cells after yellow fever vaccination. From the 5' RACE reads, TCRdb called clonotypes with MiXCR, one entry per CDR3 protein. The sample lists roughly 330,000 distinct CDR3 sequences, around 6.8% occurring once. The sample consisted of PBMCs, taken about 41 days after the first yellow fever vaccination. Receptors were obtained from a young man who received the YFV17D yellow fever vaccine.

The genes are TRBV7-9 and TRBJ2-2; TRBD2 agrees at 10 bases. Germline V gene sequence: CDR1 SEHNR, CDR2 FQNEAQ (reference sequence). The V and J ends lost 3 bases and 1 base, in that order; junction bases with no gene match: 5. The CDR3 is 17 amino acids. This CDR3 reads CASSFPLAGMNTGELFF. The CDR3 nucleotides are TGTGCCAGCAGCTTCCCACTAGCGGGAATGAACACCGGGGAGCTGTTTTTT.

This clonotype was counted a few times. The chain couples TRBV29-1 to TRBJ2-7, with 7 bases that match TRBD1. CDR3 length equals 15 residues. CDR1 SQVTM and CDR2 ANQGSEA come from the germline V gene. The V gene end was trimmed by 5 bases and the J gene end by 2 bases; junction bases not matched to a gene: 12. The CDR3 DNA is TGCAGCGTTCAACTGGGACCGGGACAGACCTACGAGCAGTACTTC. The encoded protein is CSVQLGPGQTYEQYF.